This T cell receptor beta chain was retrieved from a study of read filtering for tumor transcriptome and immune sequencing. Overall study results and limits: Sorted CD138-negative bone marrow cells were not purified T cells.

In its sample, this clonotype was seen many times. Antigen specificity is unknown. The CDR3 length is 18 residues. Between the trimmed V and J ends, which lost 0 bases and 0 bases, there was a span of 18 bases. The germline gives CDR1 SQVTM, CDR2 ANQGSEA. This library used roughly 400 ng RNA and molecular barcoded adaptors spanning alpha/delta and beta/gamma chains. Each CDR3 protein gets one entry after TCRdb re-called the reads with MiXCR. The sample has some 120,000 distinct CDR3 sequences; over 10% are singletons. Bone marrow was sampled from every patient at the time of active disease. Input material: a population of CD138-negative cells sorted from bone marrow. The TCR was taken from a donor aged 40 or older with multiple myeloma. The chain uses TRBV29-1 and TRBJ2-1; D ambiguous. CDR3 amino acids: CSVEDRALAYSSYNEQFF. The CDR3 bases are TGCAGCGTTGAAGATCGAGCACTGGCTTATAGCTCCTACAATGAGCAGTTCTTC.